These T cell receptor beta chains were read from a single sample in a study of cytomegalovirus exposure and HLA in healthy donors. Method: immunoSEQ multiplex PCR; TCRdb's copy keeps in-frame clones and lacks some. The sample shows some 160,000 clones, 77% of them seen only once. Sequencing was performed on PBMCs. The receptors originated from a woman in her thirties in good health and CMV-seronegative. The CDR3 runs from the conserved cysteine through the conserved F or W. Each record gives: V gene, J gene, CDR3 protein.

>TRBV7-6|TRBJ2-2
CASTKTRRGPTGELFF
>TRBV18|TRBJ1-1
CASSHSPRGPNTEAFF
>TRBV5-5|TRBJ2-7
CASSLVGYEQYF
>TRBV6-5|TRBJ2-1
CATLAGGSYNEQFF
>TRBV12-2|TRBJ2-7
CASRLVFPATAGNYEQYF
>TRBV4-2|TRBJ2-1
CASSSTSPGQGSDEQFF
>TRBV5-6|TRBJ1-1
CASSLDSTGIPDTEAFF
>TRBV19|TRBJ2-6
CASSFGASGANVLTF
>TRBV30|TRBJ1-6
CAWTPFAGNSPLHF
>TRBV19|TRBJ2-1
CASSQRGYNEQFF
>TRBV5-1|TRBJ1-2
CASSLGTSGTGSGGYGYTF
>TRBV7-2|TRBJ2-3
CASSLTGLWDTQYF
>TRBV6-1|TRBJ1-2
CASSEGTGAGYTF
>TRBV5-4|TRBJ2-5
CASSFGSGRPNWETQYF
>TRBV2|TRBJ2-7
CASSGGYEQYF
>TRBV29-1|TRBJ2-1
CSVGFSGLMKQFF
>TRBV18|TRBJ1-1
CASSLAQTGEAFF
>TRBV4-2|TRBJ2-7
CASSLRLADSYEQYF
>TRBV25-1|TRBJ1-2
CASNRGSGVSTNYGYTF
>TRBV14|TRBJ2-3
CASSQGNFGEDTQYF
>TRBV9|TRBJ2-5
CASSVGQGNWETQYF
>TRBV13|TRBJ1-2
CASSPDYGYTF
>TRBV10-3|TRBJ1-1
CAIRSGGTEAFF
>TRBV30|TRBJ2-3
CAWSGGHTDTQYF
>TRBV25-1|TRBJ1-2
CASSEFGTAYGYTF
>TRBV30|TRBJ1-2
CAWSTGFGYGYTF
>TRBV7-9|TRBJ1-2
CASSPTRLGGYTF
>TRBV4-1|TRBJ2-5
CASSRTGGAGAQETQYF
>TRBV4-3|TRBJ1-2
CASSQGGRFYGYTF
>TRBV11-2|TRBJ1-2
CASSLWRQDKNFNYGYTF
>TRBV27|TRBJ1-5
CASSLSDKRGPQHF
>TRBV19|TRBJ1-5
CASSWTVSNQPQHF
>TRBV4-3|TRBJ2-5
CASSQVPSSGTQYF
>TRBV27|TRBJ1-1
CASSLYSRATEAFF
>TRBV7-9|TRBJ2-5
CASSQNRHFQETQYF
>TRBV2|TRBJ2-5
CASTTGEETQYF
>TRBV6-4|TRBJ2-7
CASSLIWASYEQYF
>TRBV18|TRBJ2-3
CASSPRSVSGSSTDTQYF
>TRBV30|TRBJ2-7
CAWSVTPRSSYEQYF